This paragraph reports one T cell receptor (beta chain). Its target antigen remains unknown. No qualities accompany the bases; no much larger clone lies one base away. The trim is 5 bases for V and 3 bases for J, with a gap of 18 bases between the germline ends. According to the germline V gene, CDR1 reads SGHVS and CDR2 reads FQNEAQ. The cysteine opens and the phenylalanine closes a CDR3 of 16 amino acids. Only the CDR3 part of the read is kept: 48 bases, read in frame from the first base. The donors were healthy, HIV-negative adults who had no recently reported acute infections or vaccinations. Only Caucasian adults living in Nashville, Tennessee, USA were represented among the donors. CD4+ T cells were enriched by magnetic negative selection; naive cells were then positively selected on CD45RA, and the negative fraction formed the memory subset. After blood collection by leukapheresis, PBMCs were isolated using Ficoll-Histopaque density gradient centrifugation and then cryopreserved in the vapor phase of liquid nitrogen. Analytical flow cytometry was used to check the purity and quantity of each magnetically sorted T cell population. Each sorted fraction had its genomic DNA isolated and then quantified by UV absorbance on a Nanodrop 2000c.

The data were taken from a study of shared clonotypes between healthy human individuals (TCRdb year 2020). Study-wide context: Three men and a couple of women, aged 18 to 49 years, made up the cohort. For each donor, CD4 naive and CD4 memory were each run on three plates, CD8 naive on two plates, and CD8 memory on one plate. Blood TCR repertoires of four to six healthy adults were deeply sequenced to estimate repertoire size and the extent of clonotype sharing between individuals. To increase sequencing depth and limit assay-specific biases, TCR repertoire library preparation and sequencing were carried out by different laboratories using diverse techniques. Per donor, leukapheresis produced somewhere between about 0.85 and 10 billion PBMCs.

Results the study describes overall, beyond this receptor: Only blood was sampled, and tissue TCR repertoires likely differ from those in blood. About 5% of naive CD4, 3.5% of naive CD8, approximately 2% of memory CD4, and 0.35% to 0.4% of memory CD8 clonotypes were shared across several donors. Pairwise subsampling indicated that sequencing depth was expected to affect the degree of clonotype sharing among donors. Naive subsets generally had larger estimated clonotype richness than memory subsets. Because the study included only a small number of donors, the genetic and exposure-history diversity represented was limited. Even with the large sequencing depth, rarefaction of the sorted-subset datasets indicated that sequencing was incomplete. Clonotypes shared by all four sorted-subset donors showed higher generation probabilities than non-shared clonotypes.

Using the deep immunoSEQ assay, TCR CDR3 regions were amplified from genomic DNA by multiplex PCR. Extracted genomic DNA from each cell subset was distributed evenly across all wells of several immunoSEQ 96-well plates, and each plate was treated as a replicate. Each replicate PCR for sorted subsets received roughly 0.2 ug genomic DNA, equal to about 30,000 T cell genomes. The purified libraries were quantified using a Qubit 3.0 fluorometer, sized with a Bioanalyzer 2100, and then quantified again using the KAPA Library Quantification kit. Every immunoSEQ 96-well plate was sequenced on a dedicated single-read 150-cycle Illumina NextSeq 550 flow cell. The study's own analysis went as follows. Because only junctional sequences without quality scores were contained in the immunoSEQ output, filtering matching that applied to full-length reads could not be performed. Sequences were annotated with PyIR, a Python wrapper for IgBLAST v1.9, using IMGT germline references to assign V/J genes and CDR3. Reads with weak V/J assignments (E-value above 1e-6), missing CDR3, stop codons, out-of-frame junctions, or ambiguous translated residues were removed. A V3J clonotype was defined by an identical inferred V gene, J gene, and CDR3 amino acid sequence. The percentage overlap between two repertoires was calculated by dividing the number of shared unique clonotypes by the size of the smaller repertoire. RTK rarefaction, the Chao1 estimator, and Recon v2.1 estimates of unobserved clonotypes were used to assess repertoire richness. Generation probabilities for all TCRbeta clonotypes obtained by the gDNA method from a handful of donors were computed using OLGA. Entries here come from immuneACCESS through TCRdb and include only in-frame sequences with V and J called. Some clones fail to appear in such tables; in the studies checked, an unresolved V gene covers under half of the shortfall, and the cause of the remainder is unknown. V, J and clone size are taken as reported in that table, and D and trimming were inferred from the DNA itself. This sample holds roughly 2.2 million clones; more than 80% were observed only once. The leading ten clones occupy approximately 0.4% of the sample.

The receptor chain draws on TRBV7-8 and TRBJ2-3, with an unclear D gene assignment. Sequenced: naive CD4+ T cells from PBMCs. The cell subset or site label corresponds to: CD45RA+ positively selected. The sequence derives from a man aged 18 to 29 in good health. Some clones in this sample may be carry-over from other donors' samples. The CDR3 reads as follows: CASSPRPIRVTDTQYF. The nucleotide sequence is TGTGCCAGCAGCCCCCGGCCCATCCGGGTTACAGATACGCAGTATTTT.